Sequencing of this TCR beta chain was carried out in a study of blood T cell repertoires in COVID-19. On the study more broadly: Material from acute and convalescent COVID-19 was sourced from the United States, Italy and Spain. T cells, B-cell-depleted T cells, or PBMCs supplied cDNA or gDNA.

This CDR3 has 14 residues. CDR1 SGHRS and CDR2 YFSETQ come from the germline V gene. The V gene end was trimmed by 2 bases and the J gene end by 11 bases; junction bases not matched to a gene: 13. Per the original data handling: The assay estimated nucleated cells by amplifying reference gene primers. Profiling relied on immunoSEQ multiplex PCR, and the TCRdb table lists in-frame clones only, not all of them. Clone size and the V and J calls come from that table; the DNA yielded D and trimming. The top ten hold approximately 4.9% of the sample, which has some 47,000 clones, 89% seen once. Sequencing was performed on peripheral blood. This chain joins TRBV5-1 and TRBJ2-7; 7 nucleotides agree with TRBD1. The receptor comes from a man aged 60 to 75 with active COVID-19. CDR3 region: CASSFGTDLREEYF. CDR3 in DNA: TGCGCCAGCAGCTTTGGGACAGACCTACGAGAGGAGTACTTC.